This TCR beta chain was identified during a study of shared clonotypes between healthy human individuals. Repertoires were generated with immunoSEQ multiplex PCR, while TCRdb's copy carries only in-frame clones and drops some. The table lists about 1.4 million clones, roughly 96% of them singletons. Germline trimming cut 5 bases from V and 6 bases from J; bases unmatched to any gene: 3. CDR3 length: 15 amino acids. From germline, CDR1 is LNHDA and CDR2 SQIVND (reference sequence). The V call is TRBV19, the J call TRBJ2-1; 14 bases align to TRBD2. The specimen was naive CD4+ T cells sorted from blood. This sample's subset: CD45RA+ positively selected. The TCR sequence derives from a man younger than 45 in good health. DNA of the CDR3: TGTGCCAGTAGTGGCGGACTAGCGGGAGGCAATGAGCAGTTCTTC. The encoded protein is CASSGGLAGGNEQFF.